These 13 T cell receptor beta chains came from one sample sequenced in a study of coeliac disease. Study-level points and caveats: In active celiac disease, intraepithelial and lamina propria TRB and TRG repertoires were less clonal than controls.

These TCRs are of unknown antigen specificity. Assay used: immunoSEQ multiplex PCR; TCRdb lists only in-frame clones, some missing. The table records 2,500 to 3,500 clones, roughly half of them present only once. Material: intraepithelial lymphocytes from the gut. These receptors originate from a man over 45 with active celiac disease.

This clone rates as large. This chain uses TRBV27 with TRBJ2-1; D might be TRBD1 (5 bases). Trimming stripped 6 bases from V and 5 bases from J, with 14 bases between. This CDR3 spans 14 amino acids. Germline assignment: CDR1 MNHEY and CDR2 SMNVEV (reference sequence). In DNA form, the CDR3 reads TGTGCCAGCAGGCCCGGCGGACAAAACAATGAGCAGTTCTTC. This sequence encodes CASRPGGQNNEQFF.

This clone was seen a few times. J is TRBJ2-3 and V is TRBV7-9, with 13 bases aligning to TRBD2. This CDR3 has 16 residues. The V gene's germline CDR1 is SEHNR and CDR2 FQNEAQ (reference sequence). J lost 5 bases, V lost 6 bases, and 8 bases had no gene match. CDR3 DNA sequence: TGTGCCAGCAGTCGGACTAGCGGGAGTTCGAAAGATACGCAGTATTTT. Amino acids: CASSRTSGSSKDTQYF.

The chain is built from TRBV5-4 and TRBJ1-6, with TRBD1 matching over 7 bases. V gave up 3 bases and J gave up 4 bases; unmatched junction bases: 10. CDR1 is SGHNT, CDR2 YYREEE, per germline (reference sequence). The CDR3 has 17 residues. Here the CDR3 reads CASSYTPRDSYNSPLHF. The CDR3 region has the DNA TGTGCCAGCAGCTATACGCCCCGGGACAGTTATAATTCACCCCTCCACTTT.

This chain uses TRBV5-6 with TRBJ1-4, with 10 bases aligning to TRBD1. The junction had 7 bases not matched to a gene; V was cut back by 3 bases and J by 2 bases. The CDR3 loop spans 17 amino acids. Germline values: CDR1 SGHDT, CDR2 YYEEEE. CDR3 amino acids: CASSYRQGAPTNEKLFF. The CDR3, as DNA: TGTGCCAGCAGCTATCGACAGGGGGCGCCGACTAATGAAAAACTGTTTTTT.

In its sample, this clone is large. The chain joins TRBV9 to TRBJ1-3; the D gene is possibly TRBD1 (6 bases). CDR3 length: 15 amino acids. Germline lookup yields CDR1 SGDLS and CDR2 YYNGEE. The V gene lost 4 bases and the J gene lost 0 bases, with 11 bases spanning the gap. CDR3 bases: TGTGCCAGCAGCTTGACACAGGGCTCTGGAAACACCATATATTTT. It specifies CASSLTQGSGNTIYF.

The chain has TRBV6-1 and TRBJ1-1, with 8 bases identical to TRBD1. The CDR3 sequence is 13 residues long. CDR1 is MNHNS, CDR2 SASEGT, per germline. J gave up 6 bases and V 7 bases, and 7 bases lay outside the gene matches. The CDR3 sequence is CASTAGTGAEAFF. Here the CDR3 DNA reads TGTGCCAGCACCGCCGGGACAGGAGCTGAAGCTTTCTTT.

This clone has a single count. The rearrangement links TRBV4-3 to TRBJ2-1; D perhaps matches TRBD1 (6 bases). The CDR3 spans 14 residues. V was clipped by 3 bases and J by 10 bases, with 16 bases between them. The germline gives CDR1 LGHNA, CDR2 YSLEER. DNA of the CDR3: TGCGCCAGCAGCCAGTCACAGGGTGCGGACGAGCAGTTCTTC. Residues: CASSQSQGADEQFF.

This clone is deemed large. This chain joins TRBV7-8 and TRBJ2-7; 10 bases are shared with TRBD1. Germline CDR1 reads SGHVS; CDR2 reads FQNEAQ. Germline trimming cut 5 bases from V and 3 bases from J; bases unmatched to any gene: 1. The CDR3 loop spans 13 amino acids. CDR3: CASSGTGVYEQYF. The CDR3 region has the DNA TGTGCCAGCAGCGGGACAGGGGTCTACGAGCAGTACTTC.

The rearrangement links TRBV5-6 to TRBJ2-1, with D maybe TRBD2 (6 bases). This CDR3 has 16 residues. CDR1 and CDR2 from the germline V gene are SGHDT and YYEEEE. Trimming left V 6 bases short and J 2 bases short, with 18 bases between. The CDR3 reads CASKAVWGETYNEQFF. DNA for the CDR3: TGTGCCAGCAAGGCAGTCTGGGGGGAGACCTACAATGAGCAGTTCTTC.

This rearrangement joins TRBV11-3 to TRBJ2-1; D ambiguous. Germline V gene sequence: CDR1 SGHNT, CDR2 YENEEA. V was cut by 6 bases and J by 8 bases, with 14 bases left in between. The CDR3 covers 13 residues. The CDR3 sequence is CASRFWFEDEQFF. The CDR3 DNA sequence: TGTGCCAGCAGATTTTGGTTTGAGGATGAGCAGTTCTTC.

This chain joins TRBV2 and TRBJ2-3; TRBD2 matches at 9 bases. Germline CDR1 is SNHLY and CDR2 is FYNNEI. CDR3 length: 16 residues. V was clipped by 1 base and J by 4 bases; unmatched bases: 6. The CDR3 is CASSEVAGEEADTQYF. In DNA form, the CDR3 reads TGTGCCAGCAGTGAAGTAGCGGGAGAGGAAGCAGATACGCAGTATTTT.

By proportion, this clone is large. J is TRBJ2-2 and V is TRBV7-8, with 10 bases fitting TRBD1. The CDR3 length is 18 residues. Per the germline V gene, CDR1 is SGHVS and CDR2 is FQNEAQ. Germline trimming cut 1 base from V and 7 bases from J; bases unmatched to any gene: 12. For the CDR3, the DNA is TGTGCCAGCAGCTTAGAAGTTTACGACAGGGGGCCGATCGGGGAGCTGTTTTTT. As protein: CASSLEVYDRGPIGELFF.

The sample holds a few counts of this clone. This rearrangement joins TRBV6-6 to TRBJ2-7; no firm D call. Germline-derived CDR1 and CDR2 are MNHNY and SVGAGI (reference sequence). V lost 6 bases, J lost 0 bases, and 18 bases lay in between. CDR3 length equals 16 residues. CDR3 region: CASRNKKGSSSYEQYV. The CDR3, as DNA: TGTGCCAGCAGGAACAAGAAGGGATCTAGCTCCTACGAGCAGTACGTC.